The sequence of this TCR beta chain was determined in a study of blood T cell repertoires in COVID-19. V was trimmed by 10 bases and J by 1 base, leaving 10 bases between them. The CDR3 is 12 amino acids. Germline assignment: CDR1 MNHEY and CDR2 SVGAGI. This table comes from immunoSEQ multiplex PCR, and its TCRdb copy is limited to in-frame clones, with some not included. The sample includes about 110,000 clones, over 70% seen only once; the top ten take about 6.6%. This chain uses TRBV6-5 with TRBJ1-1; D remains unclear. The TCR originated in a woman in her 50s with acute or convalescent COVID-19. The sequenced material came from peripheral blood. CDR3 sequence: CATERGNTEAFF. CDR3 DNA sequence: TGTGCCACCGAACGGGGGAACACTGAAGCTTTCTTT.